Below are 2 T cell receptor beta chains sequenced from a single sample in a study of T cell repertoires in cytomegalovirus infection. TCRdb re-analysed the reads in MiXCR, keeping a single row per CDR3 protein. The sample has around 900,000 distinct CDR3 sequences, around 29% seen once. No antigen has been identified for these receptors. Here the sequenced sample was cultured CD8+ T cells from PBMCs, taken from culture after CMV antigen stimulation. The receptors were gathered from a human donor in good health (CMV status not recorded). Some clones in this sample may be carry-over from other donors' samples.

In this sample, this clonotype turned up a few times. The chain links TRBV7-9 to TRBJ2-7; D may be TRBD1 or TRBD2 (5 bases each). The CDR3 contains 13 residues. Germline CDR1 reads SEHNR; CDR2 reads FQNEAQ (reference sequence). V lost 3 bases and J lost 3, with 9 bases in between. CDR3 in amino acids: CASSLGRVYEQYV. CDR3 coding DNA: TGTGCCAGCAGCTTGGGGCGGGTCTACGAGCAGTACGTC.

The chain links TRBV24-1 to TRBJ2-1, with TRBD2 identical over 11 bases. The CDR3 is 18 amino acids. Trimming removed 3 bases from V and 2 bases from J; junction bases left unmatched: 8. Germline-derived CDR1 and CDR2 are KGHDR and SFDVKD. The CDR3, as DNA: TGTGCCACCAGTGATGCAGGACTAGCGGGCCAAGCCTACAATGAGCAGTTCTTC. This encodes CATSDAGLAGQAYNEQFF.